The rows below give T cell receptor beta chains drawn from one sample of a study of technical replicates of blood from a few donors. Assay used: immunoSEQ multiplex PCR; TCRdb lists only in-frame clones, some missing. Of roughly 71,000 clones in the sample, 80% to 95% were seen once. The sequencing input was T cells isolated from PBMCs. The receptors derive from a human donor in good health. The CDR3 runs from the conserved cysteine through the conserved F or W. Each record gives: D gene, J gene, clone size, V gene, CDR3 DNA, CDR3 protein. A D gene is named only where the DNA matches it firmly. Some rows mark clone size as missing; the rest say once, few, many or name a class of expanded clone.

D: -; J: TRBJ2-6; size: -; V: TRBV10-3; DNA: TGTGCCATCAGTGACCCCAGGATTCCTGGGGCCAACGTCCTGACTTTC; CDR3: CAISDPRIPGANVLTF
D: -; J: TRBJ1-1; size: once; V: TRBV2; DNA: TGTGCCAGGACACAGGGGAACACTGAAGCTTTCTTT; CDR3: CARTQGNTEAFF
D: TRBD2; J: TRBJ2-1; size: -; V: TRBV11-2; DNA: TGTGCCAGCAGCTTAAGACTCCCGGCGGGGGTCTCCTACAATGAGCAGTTCTTC; CDR3: CASSLRLPAGVSYNEQFF
D: TRBD2; J: TRBJ2-7; size: -; V: TRBV5-6; DNA: TGTGCCAGCAGCTTCGGCGGACTAGCGGGATTTAGATACGAGCAGTACTTC; CDR3: CASSFGGLAGFRYEQYF
D: -; J: TRBJ2-2; size: -; V: TRBV29-1; DNA: TGCAGCGTTGATGGACAAGTGGGGGAGCTGTTTTTT; CDR3: CSVDGQVGELFF
D: TRBD2; J: TRBJ2-3; size: -; V: TRBV10-2; DNA: TGCGCCAGCAGTGAGGGGCGGGAGTGGACAGATACGCAGTATTTT; CDR3: CASSEGREWTDTQYF
D: -; J: TRBJ1-1; size: -; V: TRBV27; DNA: TGTGCCAGCAGTTTTGGGGCGAACACTGAAGCTTTCTTT; CDR3: CASSFGANTEAFF
D: TRBD1; J: TRBJ2-7; size: -; V: TRBV6-5; DNA: TGTGCCAGCAGGCACACGACAGGGTACTCCTACGAGCAGTACTTC; CDR3: CASRHTTGYSYEQYF
D: -; J: TRBJ2-3; size: -; V: TRBV13; DNA: TGTGCCAGCAGCTTACGGGAACCAGATACGCAGTATTTT; CDR3: CASSLREPDTQYF
D: -; J: TRBJ1-1; size: once; V: TRBV29-1; DNA: TGCAGCGTCGCTCCCACAGGGTCGCAAGCTGAAGCTTTCTTT; CDR3: CSVAPTGSQAEAFF
D: -; J: TRBJ1-5; size: -; V: TRBV27; DNA: TGTGCCAGCAGTTTATGGGGGCAGGATCAGCCCCAGCATTTT; CDR3: CASSLWGQDQPQHF